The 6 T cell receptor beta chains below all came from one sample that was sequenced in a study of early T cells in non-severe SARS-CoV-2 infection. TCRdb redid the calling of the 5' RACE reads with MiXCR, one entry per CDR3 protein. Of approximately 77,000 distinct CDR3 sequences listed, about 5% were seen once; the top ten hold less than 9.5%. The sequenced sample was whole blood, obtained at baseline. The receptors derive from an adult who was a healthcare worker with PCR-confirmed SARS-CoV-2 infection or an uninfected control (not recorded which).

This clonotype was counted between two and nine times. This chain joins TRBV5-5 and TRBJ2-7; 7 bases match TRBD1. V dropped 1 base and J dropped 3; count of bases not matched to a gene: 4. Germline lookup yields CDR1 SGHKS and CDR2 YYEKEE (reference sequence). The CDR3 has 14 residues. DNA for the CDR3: TGTGCCAGCAGCTTGATACAGGGGAGCTACGAGCAGTACTTC. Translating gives CASSLIQGSYEQYF.

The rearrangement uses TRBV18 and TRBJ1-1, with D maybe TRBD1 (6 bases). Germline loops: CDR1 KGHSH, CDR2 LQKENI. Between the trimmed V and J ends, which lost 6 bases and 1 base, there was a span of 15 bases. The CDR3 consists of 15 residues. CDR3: CASSLEGRGNTEAFF. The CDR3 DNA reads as TGTGCCAGCTCGCTCGAAGGCAGGGGGAACACTGAAGCTTTCTTT.

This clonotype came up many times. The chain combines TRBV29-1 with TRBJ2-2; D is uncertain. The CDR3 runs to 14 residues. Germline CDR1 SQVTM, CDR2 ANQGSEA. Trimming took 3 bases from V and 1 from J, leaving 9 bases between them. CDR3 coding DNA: TGCAGCGTTGACGCAGCTGGGAACACCGGGGAGCTGTTTTTT. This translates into CSVDAAGNTGELFF.

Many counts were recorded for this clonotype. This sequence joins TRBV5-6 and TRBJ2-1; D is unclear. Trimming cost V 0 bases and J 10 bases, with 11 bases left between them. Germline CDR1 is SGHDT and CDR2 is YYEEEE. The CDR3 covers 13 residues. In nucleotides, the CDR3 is TGTGCCAGCAGCTTGGCAAACGAAGAGGAGCAGTTCTTC. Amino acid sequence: CASSLANEEEQFF.

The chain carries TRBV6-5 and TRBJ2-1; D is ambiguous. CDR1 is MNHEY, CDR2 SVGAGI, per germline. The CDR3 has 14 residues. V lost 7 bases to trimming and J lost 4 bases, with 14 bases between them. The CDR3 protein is CASTRRPGYNEQFF. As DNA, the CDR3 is TGTGCCAGCACCCGACGGCCCGGATACAATGAGCAGTTCTTC.

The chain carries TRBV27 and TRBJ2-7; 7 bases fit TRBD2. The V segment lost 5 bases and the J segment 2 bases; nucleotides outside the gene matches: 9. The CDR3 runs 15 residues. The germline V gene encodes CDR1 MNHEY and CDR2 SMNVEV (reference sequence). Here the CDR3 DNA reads TGTGCCAGCAGTCCGGGCGGGGGAAAGCCCTACGAGCAGTACTTC. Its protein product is CASSPGGGKPYEQYF.